A single sample gave rise to the 12 T cell receptor beta chains below, sequenced in a study of blood T cell repertoires in COVID-19. Clones were sequenced by immunoSEQ multiplex PCR, and TCRdb holds only the in-frame ones, with some missing. The sample carries about 250,000 clones, 75% to 90% recorded once. The sample consisted of peripheral blood. Receptors originate from a man in his forties with acute or convalescent COVID-19.

The J gene is TRBJ1-6, the V gene TRBV11-3; 7 nucleotides agree with TRBD1. V lost 5 bases to trimming and J lost 13 bases; unmatched junction nucleotides: 14. CDR1 and CDR2 from the germline V gene are SGHNT and YENEEA. CDR3 length equals 15 residues. CDR3 nucleotides: TGTGCCAGCAGCCCAGGAGGACAGGATGGATCTCCCCTCCACTTT. Translated: CASSPGGQDGSPLHF.

The gene calls are TRBV7-8 and TRBJ2-1, with 11 bases that match TRBD2. Germline loops: CDR1 SGHVS, CDR2 FQNEAQ. The CDR3 loop spans 15 amino acids. V shed 7 bases and J 2 bases; nucleotides not matched to a gene: 4. CDR3 in DNA: TGTGCCAGCACCGGGACTAGCGGCGCCTACAATGAGCAGTTCTTC. Its protein is CASTGTSGAYNEQFF.

This clone was recorded once. The genes are TRBV9 and TRBJ2-3; 9 bases align to TRBD1. Germline V gene sequence: CDR1 SGDLS, CDR2 YYNGEE. Trimming at V came to 4 bases and at J to 6 bases, leaving 21 bases not matched to a gene. The CDR3 contains 19 residues. The DNA for the CDR3 is TGTGCCAGCAGCACGCCCCGAAGCCCTGGGACAGGGTGGTCGGATACGCAGTATTTT. Protein product: CASSTPRSPGTGWSDTQYF.

V gene TRBV5-1 combines with J gene TRBJ1-2, with TRBD1 matching over 10 bases. Germline loops: CDR1 SGHRS, CDR2 YFSETQ. The CDR3 is 16 residues long. Trimming cost V 4 bases and J 7 bases; bases outside gene matches: 13. CDR3: CASSDRTGGSLVGYTF. The CDR3 DNA reads TGCGCCAGCAGCGATAGGACAGGGGGTAGTCTGGTTGGCTACACCTTC.

The chain links TRBV11-3 to TRBJ2-1, with 7 bases matching TRBD2. V shed 5 bases, J shed 0 bases, and the junction held 1 base outside the gene matches. This CDR3 has 14 amino acids. The germline V gene encodes CDR1 SGHNT and CDR2 YENEEA. DNA of the CDR3: TGTGCCAGCAGCCGGACTAGCTCCTACAATGAGCAGTTCTTC. This codes for CASSRTSSYNEQFF.

The V call is TRBV19, the J call TRBJ2-1; 8 bases are shared with TRBD2. J gave up 2 bases and V 5 bases, and 11 bases lay outside the gene matches. The CDR3 runs 17 residues. CDR1 LNHDA and CDR2 SQIVND come from the germline V gene (reference sequence). The CDR3 loop is CASSDPRGGRPYNEQFF. Written as DNA, the CDR3 is TGTGCCAGTAGTGACCCCCGGGGCGGGAGGCCCTACAATGAGCAGTTCTTC.

This clone came up once. The genes are TRBV7-2 and TRBJ1-3; TRBD1 is a possible D gene (5 bases). From germline, CDR1 is SGHTA and CDR2 FQGNSA. V gave up 5 bases and J gave up 5 bases, with 7 bases separating them. This CDR3 spans 12 amino acids. In DNA, the CDR3 is TGTGCCAGCAGCAAGGACAGAAACACCATATATTTT. Translation gives CASSKDRNTIYF.

The chain uses TRBV5-5 and TRBJ2-7, with D unresolved. The CDR3 is 12 amino acids. The germline V gene has CDR1 SGHKS and CDR2 YYEKEE (reference sequence). V was cut by 2 bases and J by 4 bases, with 7 bases left in between. The CDR3 protein is CASSLTLYEQYF. CDR3 bases: TGTGCCAGCAGCTTAACTCTTTACGAGCAGTACTTC.

This clone was detected a few times. The chain employs TRBV6-5 and TRBJ1-2, with 7 bases lining up with TRBD1. The CDR3 is 12 residues long. Germline V gene lookup returns CDR1 MNHEY and CDR2 SVGAGI. The J segment lost 8 bases and the V segment lost 5 bases, leaving 5 bases of the junction unmatched. CDR3 sequence: CASSTGQKGYTF. Here the CDR3 DNA reads TGTGCCAGCAGTACGGGACAGAAAGGCTACACCTTC.

V usage is TRBV7-3 and J usage is TRBJ1-2; TRBD1 matches 7 bases. V shed 5 bases and J 4 bases; nucleotides not matched to a gene: 10. Germline values: CDR1 SGHTA, CDR2 FQGTGA. This CDR3 is 15 amino acids long. The CDR3, as DNA: TGTGCCAGCAGCAGTCCCGGACAGGAGCGCTATGGCTACACCTTC. It is translated as CASSSPGQERYGYTF.

This chain links TRBV12-3 or TRBV12-4 with TRBJ1-1; D may be TRBD1 (6 bases). The V end was cut by 6 bases, the J end by 6 bases, with 11 bases between. The CDR3 contains 12 residues. In DNA, the CDR3 is TGTGCCAGCAGCCGGGGGGGCTCTGAAGCTTTCTTT. It specifies CASSRGGSEAFF.

This chain uses TRBV6-4 with TRBJ1-1, with 8 bases fitting TRBD1. The V segment lost 5 bases and the J segment 4 bases; nucleotides outside the gene matches: 9. CDR3 size: 15 residues. Germline V gives CDR1 MRHNA, CDR2 SNTAGT. The CDR3 loop reads CASSSDRGFSTEAFF. CDR3 DNA sequence: TGTGCCAGCAGTTCCGACAGGGGTTTCAGCACTGAAGCTTTCTTT.